The rows below give T cell receptor beta chains drawn from one sample of a study of T cells in Graves' hyperthyroidism and ophthalmopathy. Each CDR3 protein is one row after TCRdb ran MiXCR on the multiplex PCR reads. The data contain approximately 480,000 distinct CDR3 sequences, less than 25% of them singletons. Sequencing was performed on blood. All receptors derive from a man aged 18-30 years with Graves' hyperthyroidism. CDR3s include the opening cysteine and the closing phenylalanine or tryptophan. Fields, in order: D gene, J gene, clone size, V gene, CDR3 DNA, CDR3 protein. D genes are given only for firm matches. The size field is filled for only some rows; it gives once, few, many or a size class.

D: NA
J: TRBJ2-2
size: few
V: TRBV9
DNA: TGTGCCAGTGAAGGAAGTGTCACCGGGGAGCTGTTTTTT
CDR3: CASEGSVTGELFF

D: TRBD1
J: TRBJ2-7
size: many
V: TRBV29-1
DNA: TGCAGCGTTGAAGAGTGGATAGGGACAGGGACCTACGAGCAGTACTTC
CDR3: CSVEEWIGTGTYEQYF

D: TRBD1
J: TRBJ2-7
size: many
V: TRBV6-5
DNA: TGTGCCAGCAGTTACTGGGACAGGGGGGACTACGAGCAGTACTTC
CDR3: CASSYWDRGDYEQYF

D: TRBD2
J: TRBJ2-2
size: many
V: TRBV28
DNA: TGTGCCAGCAGTTTCTCACGGGGGGGCGGTGGGGAGCTGTTTTTT
CDR3: CASSFSRGGGGELFF

D: TRBD2
J: TRBJ2-2
size: many
V: TRBV4-1
DNA: TGCGCCAGCAGCCTTACACAACTAGCGCCTTTGGGCGGCGGGGAGCTGTTTTTT
CDR3: CASSLTQLAPLGGGELFF

D: NA
J: TRBJ2-7
size: NA
V: TRBV6-1
DNA: TGTGCCAGCATGAGGGACAACACCTACGAGCAGTACTTC
CDR3: CASMRDNTYEQYF

D: TRBD1
J: TRBJ1-1
size: many
V: TRBV5-6
DNA: TGTGCCAGCAGCTTACGGACAGGGGTTATGAACACTGAAGCTTTCTTT
CDR3: CASSLRTGVMNTEAFF

D: NA
J: TRBJ2-4
size: many
V: TRBV7-9
DNA: TGTGCCAGCAGCTCCCTCCCGTCGGGAGCGGACATTCAGTACTTC
CDR3: CASSSLPSGADIQYF

D: NA
J: TRBJ1-2
size: few
V: TRBV6-1
DNA: TGTGCCAGCAGTCAAGCGACGGAGTACTATGGCTACACCTTC
CDR3: CASSQATEYYGYTF

D: NA
J: TRBJ2-5
size: many
V: TRBV5-5
DNA: TGTGCCAGCAGCTCCGGACAGCCACGAGGTGGGGAGACCCAGTACTTC
CDR3: CASSSGQPRGGETQYF

D: TRBD1
J: TRBJ1-2
size: many
V: TRBV12-3/TRBV12-4
DNA: TGTGCCAGCAGTCCGGGACAGGGGTTTGTCGGCTACACCTTC
CDR3: CASSPGQGFVGYTF

D: NA
J: TRBJ1-5
size: NA
V: TRBV19
DNA: TGTGCCAGTAGGGACCGGGCCCTTCTCCAGCCCCAGCATTTT
CDR3: CASRDRALLQPQHF

D: NA
J: TRBJ2-7
size: NA
V: TRBV2
DNA: TGTGCCAGCAGTGAAGGCCTAGTCAACTACGAGCAGTACTTC
CDR3: CASSEGLVNYEQYF

D: TRBD2
J: TRBJ2-7
size: NA
V: TRBV9
DNA: TGTGCCAGCAGCGTAGGGGGACTAGCCCACGAGCAGTACTTC
CDR3: CASSVGGLAHEQYF

D: TRBD1
J: TRBJ2-5
size: many
V: TRBV11-2
DNA: TGTGCCAGCAGCTTAGCCGACAGGGGACCGAAGACCCAGTACTTC
CDR3: CASSLADRGPKTQYF

D: NA
J: TRBJ2-2
size: NA
V: TRBV6-1
DNA: TGTGCCAGCAGTGAAGCTGAGGCAGGGGCCGGGGAGCTGTCTTTT
CDR3: CASSEAEAGAGELSF

D: NA
J: TRBJ2-7
size: many
V: TRBV6-1
DNA: TGTGCCAGCATCCTTCAGGGGATCCCCCCCGAGCAGTACTTC
CDR3: CASILQGIPPEQYF

D: NA
J: TRBJ2-7
size: NA
V: TRBV19
DNA: TGTGCCAGTCAACCGGGGACCTCCTACGAGCAGTACTTC
CDR3: CASQPGTSYEQYF

D: TRBD2
J: TRBJ2-2
size: NA
V: TRBV12-3/TRBV12-4
DNA: TGTGCCAGCAGTCCCCCGACTAGCCTCGGAGTAACCGGGGAGCTGTTTTTT
CDR3: CASSPPTSLGVTGELFF

D: TRBD1
J: TRBJ2-3
size: many
V: TRBV6-5
DNA: TGTGCCAGCAGTTCCGGGACAGGGGAAACAGATACGCAGTATTTT
CDR3: CASSSGTGETDTQYF

D: TRBD1
J: TRBJ2-7
size: NA
V: TRBV6-1
DNA: TGTGCCAGCAGAACACCGGGACAGAGATCCTACGAGCAGTACTTC
CDR3: CASRTPGQRSYEQYF

D: NA
J: TRBJ2-7
size: NA
V: TRBV11-2
DNA: TGTGCCAGCAGCTTCCCCGGGGTTGGGGTCGAGCAGTACTTC
CDR3: CASSFPGVGVEQYF

D: TRBD2
J: TRBJ2-2
size: NA
V: TRBV7-8
DNA: TGTGCCAGCAGCCCCCAAGCGGGAGGACCCACCGGGGAGCTGTTTTTT
CDR3: CASSPQAGGPTGELFF

D: NA
J: TRBJ2-7
size: many
V: TRBV2
DNA: TGTGCCAGCAGTGAAGTTGAGAGGGGCAGCTACGAGCAGTACTTC
CDR3: CASSEVERGSYEQYF

D: NA
J: TRBJ2-7
size: NA
V: TRBV2
DNA: TGTGCCAGCAGTGAAGGTCTCATGTGGGAGCAGTACTTC
CDR3: CASSEGLMWEQYF

D: TRBD1
J: TRBJ1-1
size: NA
V: TRBV7-6
DNA: TGTGCCAGCAGCTTAGACCAGGGGGGTCCTGAAGCTTTCTTT
CDR3: CASSLDQGGPEAFF

D: NA
J: TRBJ2-7
size: many
V: TRBV28
DNA: TGTGCCAGCAAAGGTACCACCTACGAGCAGTACTTC
CDR3: CASKGTTYEQYF

D: TRBD1
J: TRBJ1-2
size: few
V: TRBV19
DNA: TGTGCCAGTAGCTCTTGGACAGGGGATGGCTACACCTTC
CDR3: CASSSWTGDGYTF

D: NA
J: TRBJ2-2
size: NA
V: TRBV29-1
DNA: TGCAGCTCAGAGGAGCAACCCGGGGAGCTGTTTTTT
CDR3: CSSEEQPGELFF

D: NA
J: TRBJ1-1
size: many
V: TRBV19
DNA: TGTGCCAGTAGTCCCCCCTCGGGACAGAACACTGAAGCTTTCTTT
CDR3: CASSPPSGQNTEAFF

D: TRBD1
J: TRBJ1-5
size: few
V: TRBV19
DNA: TGTGCCAGTAGTATCCGGGAGGGACAGGGAGGCAATCAGCCCCAGCATTTT
CDR3: CASSIREGQGGNQPQHF

D: NA
J: TRBJ2-7
size: many
V: TRBV11-1
DNA: TGTGCCAGCAGTTACAGTTGGGGAAGCTACGAGCAGTACTTC
CDR3: CASSYSWGSYEQYF

D: NA
J: TRBJ1-2
size: once
V: TRBV30
DNA: TGTGCCTGGAGAACCACAGGGAATGGTGGCTACACCTTC
CDR3: CAWRTTGNGGYTF

D: TRBD2
J: TRBJ2-3
size: many
V: TRBV12-3/TRBV12-4
DNA: TGTGCCAGCAGTGCGAGCGTAGCGGGGGGAAACACAGATACGCAGTATTTT
CDR3: CASSASVAGGNTDTQYF

D: TRBD1
J: TRBJ2-7
size: NA
V: TRBV29-1
DNA: TGCAGCTATGTCGCCCAGGGGGTCTACGAGCAGTACTTC
CDR3: CSYVAQGVYEQYF

D: NA
J: TRBJ1-1
size: many
V: TRBV5-5
DNA: TGTGCCAGCAGCTCAACGGGGGCGCAGGACACTGAAGCTTTCTTT
CDR3: CASSSTGAQDTEAFF

D: NA
J: TRBJ1-2
size: NA
V: TRBV19
DNA: TGTGCCAGCCTCGACAGGAGCTATGGCTACACCTTC
CDR3: CASLDRSYGYTF

D: NA
J: TRBJ2-7
size: many
V: TRBV6-2/TRBV6-3
DNA: TGTGCCAGCAGACAAGGAATACCCGCCCGCCCCTCAGAATACGAGCAGTACTTC
CDR3: CASRQGIPARPSEYEQYF

D: NA
J: TRBJ2-2
size: many
V: TRBV19
DNA: TGTGCCAGTAGTATAGGGGAATGGAGCACCGGGGAGCTGTTTTTT
CDR3: CASSIGEWSTGELFF

D: NA
J: TRBJ2-7
size: NA
V: TRBV30
DNA: TGTGCCTGGAGTCTGGAGGGATCGTACGAGCAGTACTTC
CDR3: CAWSLEGSYEQYF

D: NA
J: TRBJ2-5
size: NA
V: TRBV12-3/TRBV12-4
DNA: TGTGCCAGCAGTTGGGGCGGCCTCCAAGAGACCCAGTACTTC
CDR3: CASSWGGLQETQYF

D: TRBD1
J: TRBJ2-3
size: many
V: TRBV6-2/TRBV6-3
DNA: TGTGCCAGCAGTTACGAGGGACAGGGAACCCCAGATACGCAGTATTTT
CDR3: CASSYEGQGTPDTQYF

D: NA
J: TRBJ1-1
size: once
V: TRBV7-8
DNA: TGTGCCAGCAGGGCGGGGGACGCTAACACTGAAGCTTTCTTT
CDR3: CASRAGDANTEAFF

D: TRBD1
J: TRBJ2-7
size: many
V: TRBV2
DNA: TGTGCCAGCACACTCCCGTGGGATCCCCGGGACAGAGCCTACGAGCAGTACTTC
CDR3: CASTLPWDPRDRAYEQYF

D: TRBD1
J: TRBJ1-2
size: NA
V: TRBV7-3
DNA: TGTGCCAGCAGCTTAAAGGCCGGGACCCCCGGACGAGGGGGCTTGGATGGCTACACCTTC
CDR3: CASSLKAGTPGRGGLDGYTF

D: TRBD1
J: TRBJ2-7
size: many
V: TRBV12-3/TRBV12-4
DNA: TGTGCCAGCAGTTTATACAGGGGGCACGAGCAGTACTTC
CDR3: CASSLYRGHEQYF

D: NA
J: TRBJ1-5
size: many
V: TRBV5-5
DNA: TGTGCCAGCAGGGAAGAGTGGGGCAATCAGCCCCAGCATTTT
CDR3: CASREEWGNQPQHF

D: NA
J: TRBJ1-5
size: many
V: TRBV19
DNA: TGTGCCAGTAGTATGAGAGGGGGAGGGAATCAGCCCCAGCATTTT
CDR3: CASSMRGGGNQPQHF

D: TRBD2
J: TRBJ2-7
size: NA
V: TRBV10-2
DNA: TGCGCCAGCAGGGAAGGGACTAGCGGGGCCTACGAGCAGTACTTC
CDR3: CASREGTSGAYEQYF

D: NA
J: TRBJ2-7
size: many
V: TRBV11-2
DNA: TGTGCCAGCACCAACAACTGGGGGTCCTACGAGCAGTACTTC
CDR3: CASTNNWGSYEQYF

D: TRBD1
J: TRBJ2-7
size: few
V: TRBV7-9
DNA: TGTGCCAGCAGCACCGGGACAGGGGTAACCTACGAGCAGTACTTC
CDR3: CASSTGTGVTYEQYF

D: NA
J: TRBJ2-7
size: few
V: TRBV6-2/TRBV6-3
DNA: TGTGCCAGCAGTTACTCGTACGCCAGCAACGAGCAGTACTTC
CDR3: CASSYSYASNEQYF

D: NA
J: TRBJ1-3
size: many
V: TRBV15
DNA: TGTGCCACCCAAGGACAACCGAGGGACACCATATATTTT
CDR3: CATQGQPRDTIYF